The rows below give T cell receptor beta chains drawn from one sample of a study of OX40 agonist ivuxolimab in advanced cancers. The protocol was immunoSEQ multiplex PCR, while the TCRdb copy is restricted to in-frame clones and leaves out a portion. The sample lists approximately 58,000 clones; around 84% were seen once. Source: CD4+ or CD8+ T cells sorted from blood, taken in a trial of the OX40 agonist ivuxolimab. Source of these receptors: an adult with an advanced solid tumor such as melanoma, head and neck, liver or kidney cancer. Both conserved end residues are part of each CDR3. Each record gives: clone size, D gene, V gene, J gene, CDR3 DNA, CDR3 protein. The D gene is left open where the match is weak. Clone size appears in some rows only: once, few, many, or a class for an expanded clone.

NA	NA	TRBV2	TRBJ2-5	TGTGCCAGCAGCGCGACTAGGTCACAAGAGACCCAGTACTTC	CASSATRSQETQYF
NA	TRBD2	TRBV5-5	TRBJ2-1	TGTGCCAGCAGCTTGGGTCTAGCGGGGGGTCGCTCCTACAATGAGCAGTTCTTC	CASSLGLAGGRSYNEQFF
NA	TRBD2	TRBV5-4	TRBJ2-5	TGTGCCAGCAGCCAGGGGACTAGCGGGGGGGCCGAAGAGACCCAGTACTTC	CASSQGTSGGAEETQYF
NA	NA	TRBV19	TRBJ2-3	TGTGCCAGTAGTATAGGTACAGATACGCAGTATTTT	CASSIGTDTQYF
NA	NA	TRBV11-3	TRBJ2-1	TGTGCCAGCAGCTTCGGCCACAGCTCCTACAATGAGCAGTTCTTC	CASSFGHSSYNEQFF
NA	TRBD1	TRBV28	TRBJ1-5	TGTGCCAGCAGCTTACCCAGGGGGGGCTGGGGTAGCAATCAGCCCCAGCATTTT	CASSLPRGGWGSNQPQHF
once	TRBD1	TRBV16	TRBJ2-1	TGTGCCAGCAGCCCGACAGGGATTTCCTACAATGAGCAGTTCTTC	CASSPTGISYNEQFF
NA	NA	TRBV15	TRBJ2-1	TGTGCCACCAGCAGAGATCCTGGGACGCTGGACTACAATGAGCAGTTCTTC	CATSRDPGTLDYNEQFF
NA	TRBD1	TRBV18	TRBJ1-1	TGTGCCAGCTCGAGGACAGGGGAAACTGAAGCTTTCTTT	CASSRTGETEAFF
NA	TRBD1	TRBV10-3	TRBJ2-7	TGTGCCATCAGTCCCACAGGGGCCAACGAGCAGTACTTC	CAISPTGANEQYF
NA	TRBD2	TRBV5-6	TRBJ2-5	TGTGCCAGCAGCTTGGGGGACTGGGAGGGGGAGACCCAGTACTTC	CASSLGDWEGETQYF
NA	NA	TRBV10-3	TRBJ1-1	TGTGCCATCACCTCGGACGGCGGTAACACTGAAGCTTTCTTT	CAITSDGGNTEAFF
NA	NA	TRBV5-4	TRBJ2-3	TGTGCCAGCAGCTTTACGGATACAGATACGCAGTATTTT	CASSFTDTDTQYF
NA	TRBD1	TRBV5-1	TRBJ2-7	TGCGCCAGCAGCTTGGGACAGGGGTCTGCTTGGTACTTC	CASSLGQGSAWYF
NA	TRBD1	TRBV5-4	TRBJ2-1	TGTGCCAGCAAGGGTAAGGGGGCTGGGGACAATGAGCAGTTCTTC	CASKGKGAGDNEQFF
few	TRBD1	TRBV6-9	TRBJ2-7	TGTGCCAGCAGTTACAAGGACAGGGCCCCCTACGAGCAGTACTTC	CASSYKDRAPYEQYF
NA	NA	TRBV10-3	TRBJ1-4	TGTGCCATCAGTGCTAGTTGGGCCGGGGGTGAAAAACTGTTTTTT	CAISASWAGGEKLFF
once	NA	TRBV4-1	TRBJ2-7	TGCGCCAGCAGCCAGGCCCGTCTAGGTCGCGAGCAGTACTTC	CASSQARLGREQYF
NA	NA	TRBV20-1	TRBJ2-2	TGCAGTGCTGGAGGCACCGGGGAGCTGTTTTTT	CSAGGTGELFF
NA	NA	TRBV11-3	TRBJ2-3	TGTGCCAGCAGCTTGGGCACGGATACGCAGTATTTT	CASSLGTDTQYF
NA	TRBD1	TRBV28	TRBJ1-4	TGTGCCAGCAGTGGGTGGACAGGGCCAAATGAAAAACTGTTTTTT	CASSGWTGPNEKLFF
NA	NA	TRBV10-3	TRBJ2-2	TGTGCCATCAGTGAGTTTCAGTCTGACACCGGGGAGCTGTTTTTT	CAISEFQSDTGELFF
NA	NA	TRBV9	TRBJ2-1	TGTGCCAGCAGCGTAGGGCGGGGGCTGGCCAATGAGCAGTTCTTC	CASSVGRGLANEQFF
NA	NA	TRBV5-1	TRBJ2-6	TGCGCCAGCAGCTCGGGGGCGTCGGGGGCCAACGTCCTGACTTTC	CASSSGASGANVLTF
NA	NA	TRBV29-1	TRBJ1-3	TGCAGCGTCGAAAAAGGAAACACCATATATTTT	CSVEKGNTIYF
NA	NA	TRBV5-8	TRBJ1-5	TGTGCCAGCAGCCCCCAAACCGGGACACTAACTAATCAGCCCCAGCATTTT	CASSPQTGTLTNQPQHF
NA	NA	TRBV4-1	TRBJ2-7	TGCGCCAGCAGCCAAGCGGACAGCTCCTACGAGCAGTACTTC	CASSQADSSYEQYF
once	TRBD2	TRBV10-3	TRBJ2-7	TGTGCCATCAGTGAGTACGGGGGAGGGTACGAGCAGTACTTC	CAISEYGGGYEQYF
NA	TRBD1	TRBV9	TRBJ2-3	TGTGCCAGCAGCGTAGAAGGGAGACAGGGATGGCCAGATACGCAGTATTTT	CASSVEGRQGWPDTQYF
few	NA	TRBV11-1	TRBJ2-7	TGTGCCAGCAGCTTTGCCCCCCAGAGAGAGCAGTACTTC	CASSFAPQREQYF
NA	NA	TRBV10-3	TRBJ2-2	TGTGCCATCAGCCGGGACGACGGCAGGGAGCTGTTTTTT	CAISRDDGRELFF
NA	NA	TRBV28	TRBJ2-7	TGTGCCAGCAGCCCCGCGGGCAGGGTGATGGACGAGCAGTACTTC	CASSPAGRVMDEQYF
NA	TRBD1	TRBV10-3	TRBJ2-3	TGTGCCATCAGTGACAGGGGGCTGGCAGATACGCAGTATTTT	CAISDRGLADTQYF
NA	NA	TRBV5-3	TRBJ2-1	TGTGCCAGCAGCTTCGAGGGGAACTCCTACAATGAGCAGTTCTTC	CASSFEGNSYNEQFF
NA	NA	TRBV5-5	TRBJ2-3	TGTGCCAGCAGCTTGACACCCAGCTTCACAGATACGCAGTATTTT	CASSLTPSFTDTQYF
few	TRBD2	TRBV5-1	TRBJ2-2	TGCGCCAGCTCAGGTAGCGGGACTGGCGGGGAGCTGTTTTTT	CASSGSGTGGELFF